This T cell receptor (beta chain) comes out of a study of blood T cells in healthy people across ages. This CDR3 has 16 residues. Germline-derived CDR1 and CDR2 are LNHNV and YYDKDF (reference sequence). A note on this clonotype: Its antigen is undetermined. Given a much more abundant clone one base away, this may be a read error.

RNA extraction gave at least 5.5 micrograms of total RNA per sample. For the second PCR, which ran for about 7 to 11 cycles, a sample-barcoded 5' primer and a J-beta primer mix were used. Each cDNA molecule, via a template-switch adaptor with 12 random nucleotides, was tagged. TCRdb reprocessed the 5' RACE reads via MiXCR and lists one record per CDR3 protein. The data show some 1.5 million distinct CDR3 sequences, with roughly 27% seen just once and roughly 8% held by the top ten. Study-wide findings and caveats: Diversity estimated from one million T cells was considered an underestimate.

The sample taken for sequencing was blood. The sequence derives from a woman in her twenties or thirties in good health. The rearrangement links TRBV15 to TRBJ2-6; D remains unclear. CDR3 region: CTTSRARSSGANVLTF. DNA for the CDR3: TGTACCACCAGCAGAGCCAGAAGCTCTGGGGCCAACGTCCTGACTTTC.